This paragraph covers one TCR beta chain sequence. The sample originates from a study of blood T cell repertoires in COVID-19. Study as a whole: Acute-phase and convalescent COVID-19 samples originated in the United States, Italy and Spain. The analysed material was cDNA or gDNA that came from T cells, B-cell-depleted T cells, or PBMCs.

CDR3 length equals 11 residues. V lost 0 bases and J lost 10, with 4 bases in between. Germline CDR1 is LGHNT and CDR2 is FRNRAP. Authors' methods: Amplification with reference gene primers provided the estimates of nucleated cell counts. TCRdb's copy holds only in-frame clones and misses some; the assay was immunoSEQ multiplex PCR. V, J and clone size reflect that table, while D and trimming were determined from the DNA. The sample holds just over 60,000 clones, less than 85% seen once. Sequencing used peripheral blood. The chain joins TRBV12-5 to TRBJ2-1; D unclear. The receptor was derived from a man in his fifties or sixties with acute or convalescent COVID-19. The CDR3 here is CASGLVTEQFF. CDR3 DNA: TGTGCTAGTGGTTTGGTAACAGAGCAGTTCTTC.